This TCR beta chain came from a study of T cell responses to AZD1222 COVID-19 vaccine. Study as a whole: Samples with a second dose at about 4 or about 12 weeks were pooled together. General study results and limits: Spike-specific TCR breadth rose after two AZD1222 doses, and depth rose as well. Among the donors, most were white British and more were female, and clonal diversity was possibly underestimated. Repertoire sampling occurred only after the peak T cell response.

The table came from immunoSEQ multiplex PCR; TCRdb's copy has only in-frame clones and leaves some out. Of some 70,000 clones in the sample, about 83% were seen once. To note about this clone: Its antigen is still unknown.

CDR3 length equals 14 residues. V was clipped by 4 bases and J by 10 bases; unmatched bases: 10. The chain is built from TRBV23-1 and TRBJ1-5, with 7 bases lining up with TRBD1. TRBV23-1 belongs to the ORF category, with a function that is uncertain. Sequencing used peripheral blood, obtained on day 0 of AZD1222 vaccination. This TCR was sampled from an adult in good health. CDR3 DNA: TGCGCCAGCAGTCCCACTGAGGGGGCCGAACCCCAGCATTTT. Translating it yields CASSPTEGAEPQHF.